This T cell receptor (beta chain) is from a study of intratumoral heterogeneity in liver cancer. CDR1 is LNHDA, CDR2 SQIVND, per germline (reference sequence). CDR3 length: 19 residues. Unmatched junction bases numbered 17, after V lost 5 bases and J lost 0 bases. TCRdb's copy holds only in-frame clones and misses some; the assay was immunoSEQ multiplex PCR. The sample holds tens of thousands of clones, around 67% seen once. The sequence derives from a woman in her seventies with hepatocellular carcinoma. The chain has TRBV19 and TRBJ1-1; 8 bases match TRBD1. The sequencing used tumor-adjacent normal tissue, collected before any cancer treatment. CDR3 region: CASSPTYTRQGKLNTEAFF. The CDR3, as DNA: TGTGCCAGTAGTCCCACTTACACCCGACAGGGGAAGCTGAACACTGAAGCTTTCTTT.